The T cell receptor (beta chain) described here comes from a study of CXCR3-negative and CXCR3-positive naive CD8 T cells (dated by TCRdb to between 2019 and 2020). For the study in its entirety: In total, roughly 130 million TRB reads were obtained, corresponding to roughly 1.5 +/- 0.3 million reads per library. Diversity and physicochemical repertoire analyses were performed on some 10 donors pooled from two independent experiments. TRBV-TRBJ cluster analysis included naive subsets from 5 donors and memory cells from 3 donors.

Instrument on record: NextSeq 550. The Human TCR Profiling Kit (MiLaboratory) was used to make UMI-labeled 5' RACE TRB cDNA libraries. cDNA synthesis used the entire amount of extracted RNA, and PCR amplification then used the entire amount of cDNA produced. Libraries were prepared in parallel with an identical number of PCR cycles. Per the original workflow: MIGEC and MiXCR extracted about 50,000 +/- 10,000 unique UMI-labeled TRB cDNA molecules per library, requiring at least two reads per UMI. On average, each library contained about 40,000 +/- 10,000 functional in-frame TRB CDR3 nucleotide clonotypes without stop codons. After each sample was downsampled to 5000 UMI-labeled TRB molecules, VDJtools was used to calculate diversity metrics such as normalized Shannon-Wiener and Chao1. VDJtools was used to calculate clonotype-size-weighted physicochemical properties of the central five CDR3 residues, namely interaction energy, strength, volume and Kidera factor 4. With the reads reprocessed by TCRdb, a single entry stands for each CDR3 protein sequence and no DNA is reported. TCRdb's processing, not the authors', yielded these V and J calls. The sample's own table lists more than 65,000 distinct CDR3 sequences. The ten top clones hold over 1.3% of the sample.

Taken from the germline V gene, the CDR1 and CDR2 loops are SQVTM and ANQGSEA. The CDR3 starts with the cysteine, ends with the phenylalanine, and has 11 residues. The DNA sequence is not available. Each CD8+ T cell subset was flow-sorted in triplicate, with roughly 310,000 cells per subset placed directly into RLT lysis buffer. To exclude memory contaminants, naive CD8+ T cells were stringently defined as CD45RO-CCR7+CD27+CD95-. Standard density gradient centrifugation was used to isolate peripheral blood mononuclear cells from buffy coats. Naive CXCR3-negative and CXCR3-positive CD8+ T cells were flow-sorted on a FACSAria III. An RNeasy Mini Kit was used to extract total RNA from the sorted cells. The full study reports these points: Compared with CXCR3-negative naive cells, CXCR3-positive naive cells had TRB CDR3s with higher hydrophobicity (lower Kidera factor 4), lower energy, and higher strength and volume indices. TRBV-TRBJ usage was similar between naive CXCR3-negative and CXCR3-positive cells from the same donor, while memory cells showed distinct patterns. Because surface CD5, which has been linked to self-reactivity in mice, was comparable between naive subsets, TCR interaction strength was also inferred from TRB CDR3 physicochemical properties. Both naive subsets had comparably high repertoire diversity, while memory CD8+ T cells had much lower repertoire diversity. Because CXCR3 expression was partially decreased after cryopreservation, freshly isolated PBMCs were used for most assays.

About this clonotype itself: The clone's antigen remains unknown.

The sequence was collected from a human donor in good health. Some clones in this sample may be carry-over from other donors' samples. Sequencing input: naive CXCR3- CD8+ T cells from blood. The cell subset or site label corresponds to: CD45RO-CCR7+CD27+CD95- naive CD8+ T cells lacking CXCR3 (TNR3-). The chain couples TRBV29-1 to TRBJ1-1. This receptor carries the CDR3 CSVESQKGAFF.